This T cell receptor (beta chain) was captured by sequencing in a study of blood T cells in healthy people across ages. Broader study findings: It was not possible, with unsorted PBMCs, to conclusively compare naive and antigen-experienced cells. The study regarded diversity estimates from one million T cells as underestimates. Both naive CD4+ cell counts and diversity were greater in long-lived donors than in aged donors.

V lost 2 bases and J lost 1, with 8 bases in between. From germline, CDR1 is SGHRS and CDR2 YFSETQ. This CDR3 contains 14 residues. This clonotype was found many times. Its cognate antigen is unknown. A sample-barcoded 5' primer and a J-beta primer mix were used in a second PCR of about 7 to 12 cycles. The template-switch adaptor, which had 12 random nucleotides, put a tag on each cDNA molecule. TCRdb independently ran MiXCR on the 5' RACE reads; one entry per CDR3 protein. The table includes some 1,800,000 distinct CDR3 sequences, roughly 43% detected once. This chain joins TRBV5-1 and TRBJ2-3; no clear D gene. Sequenced input: blood. This sequence was found in a human donor in good health. CDR3 in amino acids: CASSFRARTDTQYF. DNA of the CDR3: TGCGCCAGCAGCTTCCGGGCGCGCACAGATACGCAGTATTTT.